The rows below give T cell receptor beta chains drawn from one sample of a study of PD-L1 blockade in urothelial cancer. Clones were read by immunoSEQ multiplex PCR, and TCRdb kept only the in-frame ones, dropping some. This table has 95,000 to 130,000 clones, approximately 90% appearing once. The specimen comprised PBMCs, sampled around atezolizumab (anti-PD-L1) treatment. These receptors all stem from a man in his sixties with urothelial cancer. Both conserved end residues are part of each CDR3. The D gene is left open where the match is weak. The listing skips clone size in some rows; elsewhere it reads once, few, many or a size class.

size	V	D	J	CDR3	DNA
.	TRBV11-2	.	TRBJ2-2	CASSTRGAASPRTGELFF	TGTGCCAGCAGCACCAGGGGGGCGGCGTCGCCGCGCACCGGGGAGCTGTTTTTT
.	TRBV7-2	TRBD2	TRBJ2-3	CASSFPGGEWTDTQYF	TGTGCCAGCAGCTTTCCTGGGGGGGAGTGGACAGATACGCAGTATTTT
.	TRBV6-5	.	TRBJ1-1	CASSLGGDTEAFF	TGTGCCAGCAGTCTGGGGGGTGACACTGAAGCTTTCTTT
.	TRBV5-1	TRBD1	TRBJ1-6	CASSLRTGNSPLHF	TGCGCCAGCAGCTTGAGGACAGGAAATTCACCCCTCCACTTT
.	TRBV4-1	.	TRBJ2-7	CASSQSYRPLYEQYF	TGCGCCAGCAGCCAAAGTTACAGGCCCCTATACGAGCAGTACTTC
.	TRBV6-4	TRBD2	TRBJ2-1	CASSDWTSGNNEQFF	TGTGCCAGCAGTGACTGGACTAGCGGGAACAATGAGCAGTTCTTC
.	TRBV19	TRBD1	TRBJ1-2	CASSVGQVINYGYTF	TGTGCCAGTAGTGTCGGACAGGTGATTAACTATGGCTACACCTTC
.	TRBV28	TRBD2	TRBJ2-3	CASTSGSVDTQYF	TGTGCCAGCACTAGCGGGAGTGTAGATACGCAGTATTTT
few	TRBV7-3	.	TRBJ2-3	CASSLTGRRGTDTQYF	TGTGCCAGCAGCTTGACCGGGAGAAGGGGCACAGATACGCAGTATTTT
.	TRBV6-5	.	TRBJ1-1	CASRTTREGTEAFF	TGTGCCAGCAGGACCACACGGGAGGGGACTGAAGCTTTCTTT
.	TRBV7-7	.	TRBJ2-5	CASSPFARGQETQYF	TGTGCCAGCAGCCCCTTCGCACGGGGGCAAGAGACCCAGTACTTC
.	TRBV9	.	TRBJ1-1	CASSEGLMNTEAFF	TGTGCCAGCAGCGAGGGACTCATGAACACTGAAGCTTTCTTT
.	TRBV9	TRBD1	TRBJ2-3	CASSEMGTGGTDTQYF	TGTGCCAGCAGCGAAATGGGGACAGGGGGCACAGATACGCAGTATTTT
.	TRBV4-3	.	TRBJ1-1	CASSLSWGDTEAFF	TGCGCCAGCAGCCTCTCTTGGGGGGACACTGAAGCTTTCTTT
once	TRBV7-9	.	TRBJ2-2	CASSFFPGELFF	TGTGCCAGCAGCTTCTTTCCCGGGGAGCTGTTTTTT
.	TRBV7-2	.	TRBJ2-7	CASSLAPGETYEQYF	TGTGCCAGCAGCTTAGCGCCAGGGGAAACCTACGAGCAGTACTTC
.	TRBV5-6	.	TRBJ2-1	CASSSLAGAGDEQFF	TGTGCCAGCAGTTCCCTGGCGGGGGCGGGGGATGAGCAGTTCTTC
.	TRBV28	.	TRBJ1-3	CASSRRQVRGNTIYF	TGTGCCAGCAGTCGAAGACAGGTCCGTGGAAACACCATATATTTT
.	TRBV5-1	TRBD2	TRBJ2-5	CASSRSGVSQETQYF	TGCGCCAGCAGCCGGAGCGGGGTCAGTCAAGAGACCCAGTACTTC
.	TRBV29-1	TRBD1	TRBJ2-2	CSVPGQGGTGELFF	TGCAGCGTCCCGGGACAGGGAGGAACCGGGGAGCTGTTTTTT
.	TRBV29-1	TRBD1	TRBJ2-7	CSGPDRGHEQYF	TGCAGCGGCCCCGACAGGGGCCACGAGCAGTACTTC
.	TRBV6-5	.	TRBJ2-5	CASSYGGQETQYF	TGTGCCAGCAGTTACGGCGGGCAAGAGACCCAGTACTTC
.	TRBV19	.	TRBJ2-1	CASAVRYWGDNEQFF	TGTGCCTCAGCGGTTAGGTATTGGGGAGACAATGAGCAGTTCTTC
.	TRBV6-1	.	TRBJ2-3	CASSDGTGYTQYF	TGTGCCAGCAGTGACGGGACTGGTTATACGCAGTATTTT
once	TRBV5-1	.	TRBJ2-1	CASTAGSYNEQFF	TGCGCCAGCACAGCGGGCTCCTACAATGAGCAGTTCTTC
.	TRBV6-5	.	TRBJ2-1	CASTPSGGNEQFF	TGTGCCAGCACCCCCTCCGGCGGCAATGAGCAGTTCTTC
.	TRBV6-6	TRBD1	TRBJ1-4	CASSRQGFDEKLFF	TGTGCCAGCAGTCGACAGGGGTTTGATGAAAAACTGTTTTTT
once	TRBV5-6	.	TRBJ2-7	CASSSTGNSYEQYF	TGTGCCAGCAGCTCGACAGGAAACTCCTACGAGCAGTACTTC
few	TRBV5-4	.	TRBJ1-6	CASSLDNNSPLHF	TGTGCCAGCAGCTTGGACAATAATTCACCCCTCCACTTT
.	TRBV4-1	TRBD1	TRBJ2-7	CASSSGTGKYEQYF	TGCGCCAGCAGCTCCGGGACAGGGAAGTACGAGCAGTACTTC
.	TRBV5-1	.	TRBJ1-1	CASSLDPGNTEAFF	TGCGCCAGCAGCTTGGATCCGGGGAACACTGAAGCTTTCTTT
.	TRBV28	TRBD1	TRBJ2-1	CASSFGDRGQQFF	TGTGCCAGCAGTTTCGGGGACAGGGGTCAGCAGTTCTTC
.	TRBV7-8	TRBD1	TRBJ2-2	CASSFRTGGDTGELFF	TGTGCCAGCAGCTTCAGGACAGGGGGGGACACCGGGGAGCTGTTTTTT
.	TRBV5-6	.	TRBJ1-4	CASSLVAKENEKLFF	TGTGCCAGCAGCTTAGTGGCGAAGGAGAATGAAAAACTGTTTTTT
once	TRBV19	TRBD1	TRBJ1-5	CASSAQGEQPQHF	TGTGCCAGTAGTGCTCAGGGGGAGCAGCCCCAGCATTTT
.	TRBV28	TRBD1	TRBJ1-1	CASSLSNRGTEAFF	TGTGCCAGCAGTTTATCCAACAGGGGCACTGAAGCTTTCTTT
.	TRBV30	TRBD1	TRBJ1-2	CAWEVAGTVGYGYTF	TGTGCCTGGGAAGTCGCCGGGACAGTGGGCTATGGCTACACCTTC
.	TRBV5-4	TRBD2	TRBJ2-7	CASSSGGANYEQYF	TGTGCCAGCAGCTCGGGAGGCGCTAACTACGAGCAGTACTTC
.	TRBV15	TRBD2	TRBJ2-3	CATSRYPKPSGADTQYF	TGTGCCACCAGCAGATACCCCAAGCCTAGCGGGGCAGATACGCAGTATTTT
once	TRBV9	TRBD2	TRBJ2-7	CASSPAGTYEQYF	TGTGCCAGCAGCCCAGCGGGGACCTACGAGCAGTACTTC
.	TRBV6-6	TRBD2	TRBJ2-1	CASSYPGTSGNYEQFF	TGTGCCAGCAGTTACCCCGGGACTAGCGGGAATTATGAGCAGTTCTTC
.	TRBV15	.	TRBJ1-4	CATSRGGLATNEKLFF	TGTGCCACCAGCAGAGGCGGTCTTGCAACTAATGAAAAACTGTTTTTT
once	TRBV4-2	TRBD2	TRBJ2-7	CASSQASAGGGAYEQYF	TGTGCCAGCAGCCAGGCATCAGCGGGAGGAGGGGCCTACGAGCAGTACTTC
.	TRBV7-6	.	TRBJ1-2	CASSLDTGSNYGYTF	TGTGCCAGCAGCTTAGACACAGGTTCTAACTATGGCTACACCTTC
.	TRBV7-3	.	TRBJ2-3	CASSLTSGEIDTQYF	TGTGCCAGCAGCTTAACATCGGGAGAGATAGATACGCAGTATTTT
.	TRBV4-3	TRBD1	TRBJ2-2	CASSQDSPGTGGPGELFF	TGCGCCAGCAGCCAAGACTCTCCCGGGACAGGGGGCCCAGGGGAGCTGTTTTTT
.	TRBV5-1	.	TRBJ1-1	CASSFGTEGPTEAFF	TGCGCCAGCAGCTTTGGTACCGAGGGTCCCACTGAAGCTTTCTTT
.	TRBV5-6	TRBD2	TRBJ2-1	CASSLGTSVPYNEQFF	TGTGCCAGCAGTTTGGGGACTAGCGTCCCCTACAATGAGCAGTTCTTC
few	TRBV7-3	TRBD2	TRBJ2-3	CASSSISRGGRSTDTQYF	TGTGCCAGCAGCTCCATATCCCGGGGGGGAAGGAGCACAGATACGCAGTATTTT
.	TRBV6-5	.	TRBJ1-2	CASSYQSRGLGGYTF	TGTGCCAGCAGTTACCAGTCCCGGGGTTTAGGTGGCTACACCTTC